A single sample gave rise to the 2 T cell receptor beta chains below, sequenced in a study of T cell repertoires in cytomegalovirus infection. TCRdb processed the reads anew with MiXCR; each CDR3 protein has one entry. The sample shows about 400,000 distinct CDR3 sequences, 15% to 20% of them seen only once. The sample was PBMCs. The receptor source for this set is a human donor in good health (CMV status not recorded). Some clones in this sample may be carry-over from other donors' samples.

The V call is TRBV18, the J call TRBJ1-6; D gene uncertain. V lost 5 bases to trimming and J lost 0 bases, with 8 bases between them. Germline assignment: CDR1 KGHSH and CDR2 LQKENI. This CDR3 contains 15 residues. The CDR3 region is CASSGRSSYNSPLHF. The DNA for the CDR3 is TGTGCCAGCTCAGGCCGGAGCTCCTATAATTCACCCCTCCACTTT.

A few counts support this clonotype. The chain combines TRBV2 with TRBJ2-5; D uncertain. The CDR3 covers 11 residues. Germline CDR1 is SNHLY and CDR2 is FYNNEI. Trimming left V 7 bases short and J 1 base short, with 4 bases between. CDR3: CASNTQETQYF. For the CDR3, the DNA is TGTGCCAGCAATACCCAAGAGACCCAGTACTTC.